These 16 T cell receptor beta chains share one sample of origin, sequenced in a study of T-cell memory formation after mild COVID-19. TCRdb reanalysed the 5' RACE reads using MiXCR and keeps one entry per CDR3 protein. The sample carries approximately 290,000 distinct CDR3 sequences, 7% to 10% recorded once. The sample comprised PBMCs or a T cell subset sorted from them (not recorded which). These receptor sequences come from a man aged 18-30 years who had mild COVID-19 (a few samples of this study predate the infection). Cell type and time point are not known.

The gene calls are TRBV29-1 and TRBJ2-5; 12 bases map to TRBD2. The CDR3 is 14 amino acids. In germline, CDR1 is SQVTM, CDR2 ANQGSEA. The ends lost 8 bases at V and 4 bases at J; junction bases unmatched: 8. The CDR3 nucleotides are TGCAGCCTCGTACTAGCGGGGGGTGGAGAGACCCAGTACTTC. Protein: CSLVLAGGGETQYF.

This chain uses TRBV5-6 with TRBJ1-6; 9 nucleotides align to TRBD1. J lost 10 bases, V lost 4 bases, and 6 bases had no gene match. The germline V gene encodes CDR1 SGHDT and CDR2 YYEEEE. The CDR3 runs to 14 residues. Here the CDR3 reads CASSPGQGKSPLHF. CDR3 sequence (DNA): TGTGCCAGCAGCCCGGGACAGGGCAAATCACCCCTCCACTTT.

This clonotype was seen a few times. The genes are TRBV5-4 and TRBJ2-1; D unclear. Germline loops: CDR1 SGHNT, CDR2 YYREEE (reference sequence). This CDR3 spans 12 amino acids. Trimming left V 1 base short and J 10 bases short, with 9 bases between. The CDR3 DNA reads as TGTGCCAGCAGCTTGCGACCCCACGAGCAGTTCTTC. Amino acid sequence: CASSLRPHEQFF.

This clonotype has just a few counts. A read error may explain this, as a much larger clone is one base away. V gene TRBV28 combines with J gene TRBJ1-1; D unclear. Trimming pared 6 bases from V and 0 bases from J, leaving 2 bases between. CDR1 is MDHEN and CDR2 is SYDVKM in the germline V gene. This CDR3 region has 11 residues. CDR3 amino acids: CASRLNTEAFF. As DNA, the CDR3 is TGTGCCAGCAGGCTGAACACTGAAGCTTTCTTT.

V is TRBV7-8 and J is TRBJ2-1; D gene unclear. The V and J ends lost 8 bases and 9 bases respectively, with 11 bases between them. Germline values: CDR1 SGHVS, CDR2 FQNEAQ. The CDR3 contains 11 residues. The CDR3 nucleotides read TGTGCCAGCCAGACGGCTATTGAGCAGTTCTTC. Translated, it gives CASQTAIEQFF.

The chain has TRBV5-4 and TRBJ2-3; possibly TRBD1 or TRBD2 for D (5 bases each). The V gene lost 4 bases and the J gene lost 3 bases, with 9 bases spanning the gap. The CDR3 spans 13 residues. Germline V gene sequence: CDR1 SGHNT, CDR2 YYREEE (reference sequence). This CDR3 reads CASSGTQTDTQYF. The CDR3 DNA sequence: TGTGCCAGCAGCGGGACCCAGACAGATACGCAGTATTTT. Supplemented by reference TRBV5-4 and TRBJ2-3, the full variable domain reads ETGVTQSPTHLIKTRGQQVTLRCSSQSGHNTVSWYQQALGQGPQFIFQYYREEENGRGNFPPRFSGLQFPNYSSELNVNALELDDSALYLCASSGTQTDTQYFGPGTRLTVL.

This clonotype was detected only a few times. V gene TRBV7-2 combines with J gene TRBJ2-3; 7 bases fit TRBD2. Looked up from germline, CDR1 is SGHTA and CDR2 is FQGNSA. V lost 8 bases and J lost 0; bases outside the gene matches: 5. This CDR3 spans 14 amino acids. The chain's CDR3 is CASQKAGSTDTQYF. The CDR3 coding sequence is TGTGCCAGCCAAAAAGCGGGGAGCACAGATACGCAGTATTTT.

This clonotype was observed a handful of times. V usage is TRBV2 and J usage is TRBJ2-3, with D unclear. In germline, CDR1 is SNHLY, CDR2 FYNNEI. The germline V and J ends were trimmed by 2 bases and 4 bases, with 13 bases remaining between them. The CDR3 is made up of 15 amino acids. CDR3 sequence reads: CASSEKTPPPDTQYF. The CDR3 nucleotides read TGTGCCAGCAGTGAAAAAACCCCACCCCCAGATACGCAGTATTTT.

The chain joins TRBV4-1 to TRBJ1-4; no definite D call. V lost 4 bases to trimming and J lost 5 bases, with 14 bases between them. The CDR3 runs 15 residues. The germline CDR1 and CDR2 sequences are MGHRA and YSYEKL. CDR3 in amino acids: CASSPSYKGNEKLFF. The DNA for the CDR3 is TGCGCCAGCAGCCCCTCGTATAAGGGCAATGAAAAACTGTTTTTT.

In this sample, this clonotype turned up many times. J is TRBJ1-2 and V is TRBV30; the match to TRBD1 covers 10 bases. With 3 bases clipped from V and 8 bases from J, the junction kept 9 bases outside the gene matches. Germline CDR1 and CDR2: GTSNPN and SVGIG (reference sequence). CDR3 length: 14 residues. The chain's CDR3 is CAWSATGGAYGYTF. CDR3 DNA: TGTGCCTGGAGCGCGACAGGGGGCGCGTACGGCTACACCTTC.

The chain combines TRBV7-6 with TRBJ2-5; D perhaps matches TRBD2 (6 bases). Germline-derived CDR1 and CDR2 are SGHVS and FNYEAQ. V lost 5 bases to trimming and J lost 1 base, with 11 bases between them. The CDR3 totals 14 residues. The DNA of the CDR3 is TGTGCCAGCAGCATCGGGACTTTCCAAGAGACCCAGTACTTC. Protein sequence: CASSIGTFQETQYF.

This clonotype has a count of ten or more. The V gene is TRBV7-9, the J gene TRBJ1-2; tentatively, D is TRBD1 (5 bases). Trimming cost V 6 bases and J 3 bases, with 11 bases left between them. The length of the CDR3 is 13 residues. CDR1 is SEHNR and CDR2 is FQNEAQ in the germline V gene (reference sequence). The CDR3 DNA sequence: TGTGCCAGCAGTCCTACAGGAGACTATGGCTACACCTTC. This encodes CASSPTGDYGYTF.

This clonotype turned up a few times. The genes are TRBV6-6 and TRBJ1-5; D gene unclear. With 7 bases removed from V and 8 bases from J, the gap between germline ends came to 15 bases. The V gene's germline CDR1 is MNHNY and CDR2 SVGAGI (reference sequence). This CDR3 comprises 13 residues. DNA of the CDR3: TGTGCCAGCACCGCGATCGGGGTTGAGCCCCAGCATTTT. Translated, it gives CASTAIGVEPQHF.

The sample holds many counts of this clonotype. The chain carries TRBV12-3 or TRBV12-4 and TRBJ1-5; no clear D. With 3 bases removed from V and 5 bases from J, the gap between germline ends came to 8 bases. This CDR3 contains 13 residues. This CDR3 is CASSFTLDQPQHF. The CDR3 DNA follows: TGTGCCAGCAGTTTTACCCTCGATCAGCCCCAGCATTTT.

This clonotype was detected ten times or more. This CDR3 is CASSFNGEGQPQHF. The CDR3 bases are TGCGCCAGCAGCTTTAACGGGGAGGGTCAGCCCCAGCATTTT. V usage is TRBV5-1 and J usage is TRBJ1-5, with D unclear. Trimming shortened V by 2 bases and J by 6 bases, and 12 bases separated the two germline ends. Germline loops: CDR1 SGHRS, CDR2 YFSETQ. The CDR3 extends over 14 amino acids.

This sequence joins TRBV6-1 and TRBJ2-1, with TRBD2 matching over 8 bases. From germline, CDR1 is MNHNS and CDR2 SASEGT. The CDR3 runs 15 residues. The V gene end was trimmed by 4 bases and the J gene end by 9 bases; junction bases not matched to a gene: 11. CDR3 nucleotide sequence: TGTGCCAGCAGTGGTTCGGGGGGGCCTTTGGGTGAGCAGTTCTTC. Encoded protein: CASSGSGGPLGEQFF.